These 29 T cell receptor beta chains originate from one sample sequenced in a study of blood T cells in healthy people across ages. Then a second PCR, running roughly 7 to 12 cycles, was carried out with a sample-barcoded 5' primer and a J-beta primer mix. TCRdb reprocessed the 5' RACE reads via MiXCR and lists one record per CDR3 protein. The sample shows about 2 million distinct CDR3 sequences, 40% to 55% of them seen only once. Sequenced input: blood. The receptors were gathered from a woman in her thirties or forties in good health.

V is TRBV9 and J is TRBJ2-3; possible D gene TRBD2, 7 bases. The CDR3 sequence is 15 residues long. V lost 2 bases, J lost 2 bases, and 12 bases lay in between. In germline, CDR1 is SGDLS, CDR2 YYNGEE. CDR3 loop: CASSVWGGDTDTQYF. The CDR3 DNA is TGTGCCAGCAGCGTCTGGGGGGGCGACACAGATACGCAGTATTTT.

In its sample, this clonotype was seen a few times. The rearrangement links TRBV28 to TRBJ1-5; tentative D call: TRBD1 (6 bases). Per germline, CDR1 MDHEN and CDR2 SYDVKM. The CDR3 consists of 14 residues. V gave up 6 bases and J gave up 4 bases, with 13 bases separating them. The CDR3 region has the DNA TGTGCCAGCAGACCAGGACAGATTAATCAGCCCCAGCATTTT. Translated: CASRPGQINQPQHF.

This clonotype was detected a few times. The chain joins TRBV5-5 to TRBJ1-2, with TRBD1 as a possible D gene (6 bases). This CDR3 is built from 13 residues. Trimming cost V 4 bases and J 6 bases, with 13 bases left between them. Per germline, CDR1 SGHKS and CDR2 YYEKEE (reference sequence). The DNA of the CDR3 is TGTGCCAGCAGCCCCACAGGGTCGGATGGCTACACCTTC. It codes for CASSPTGSDGYTF.

This clonotype was counted between two and nine times. The chain combines TRBV7-2 with TRBJ2-6; D ambiguous. Germline values: CDR1 SGHTA, CDR2 FQGNSA. The V end lost 11 bases, the J end lost 0 bases, and 8 bases lay between the germline ends. The CDR3 contains 13 residues. The CDR3, as DNA: TGTGCCCTTGGAGTCTCTGGGGCCAACGTCCTGACTTTC. It codes for CALGVSGANVLTF.

This clonotype came up a few times. The rearrangement uses TRBV20-1 and TRBJ2-4; either TRBD1 or TRBD2 may fit D (5 bases each). Per germline, CDR1 DFQATT and CDR2 SNEGSKA (reference sequence). CDR3 length: 17 residues. V was pared by 7 bases and J by 0 bases, with 22 bases between. The CDR3 is CSVRRDRDGLAKNIQYF. CDR3 sequence (DNA): TGCAGTGTACGAAGGGACCGAGACGGCTTAGCCAAAAACATTCAGTACTTC.

This clonotype was counted a few times. The rearrangement links TRBV29-1 to TRBJ2-5, with 7 nucleotides matching TRBD2. This CDR3 has 14 amino acids. Germline V CDR1 and CDR2: SQVTM, ANQGSEA. The J segment lost 3 bases and the V segment lost 3 bases, leaving 7 bases of the junction unmatched. The CDR3 nucleotides read TGCAGCGTTGATAAAGGGACTATGAAAGAGACCCAGTACTTC. Translating gives CSVDKGTMKETQYF.

The chain has TRBV2 and TRBJ1-2; possible D gene TRBD1, 6 bases. Per germline, CDR1 SNHLY and CDR2 FYNNEI. Trimming took off 7 bases at V and 9 bases at J, with 15 bases between the two ends. This CDR3 comprises 12 residues. In nucleotides, the CDR3 is TGTGCCAGCAATAGTAACAGGGAGAGCTACACCTTC. It is translated as CASNSNRESYTF.

The chain combines TRBV20-1 with TRBJ2-5, with unresolved D. The germline V and J ends were trimmed by 1 base and 5 bases, with 8 bases remaining between them. CDR1 DFQATT and CDR2 SNEGSKA come from the germline V gene (reference sequence). This CDR3 comprises 12 residues. CDR3 sequence: CSARATRETQYF. In DNA, the CDR3 is TGCAGTGCTAGAGCGACCAGGGAGACCCAGTACTTC.

This clonotype was observed a handful of times. The V and J genes are TRBV28 and TRBJ1-6; D gene unclear. Germline loops: CDR1 MDHEN, CDR2 SYDVKM. The CDR3 spans 15 residues. Trimming shortened V by 5 bases and J by 10 bases, and 18 bases separated the two germline ends. CDR3 residues: CASSPPGGMGSPLHF. In DNA form, the CDR3 reads TGTGCCAGCAGTCCTCCGGGAGGCATGGGGTCACCCCTCCACTTT.

The V call is TRBV18, the J call TRBJ1-5; TRBD1 matches at 11 bases. Germline CDR1 KGHSH, CDR2 LQKENI. This CDR3 is built from 16 residues. Unmatched junction bases numbered 10, after V lost 6 bases and J lost 6 bases. DNA of the CDR3: TGTGCCAGCTCCGGTAGGACAGGGGGCGAGGGTCAGCCCCAGCATTTT. It translates to CASSGRTGGEGQPQHF.

The chain carries TRBV20-1 and TRBJ2-2; 7 positions match TRBD1. V lost 0 bases, J lost 0 bases, and 1 base stayed unmatched. Germline values: CDR1 DFQATT, CDR2 SNEGSKA (reference sequence). CDR3 size: 15 residues. The CDR3 region has the DNA TGCAGTGCTAGAGAACAGGGGCCGAACACCGGGGAGCTGTTTTTT. This encodes CSAREQGPNTGELFF.

The table lists this clonotype with a few counts. This rearrangement joins TRBV5-1 to TRBJ2-1; 8 bases map to TRBD1. The CDR3 totals 14 residues. Germline V gene data show CDR1 as SGHRS and CDR2 as YFSETQ. J lost 8 bases, V lost 4 bases, and 8 bases had no gene match. The CDR3 reads CASSQGQGHYEQFF. DNA of the CDR3: TGCGCCAGCAGCCAAGGACAGGGTCACTATGAGCAGTTCTTC.

V gene TRBV11-2 combines with J gene TRBJ2-7, with TRBD1 as a possible D gene (6 bases). Germline CDR1 SGHAT, CDR2 FQNNGV. The ends were cut back, 5 bases at V and 7 bases at J, with 27 bases in the middle. CDR3 length: 17 residues. CDR3 residues: CASSPQQGLISYNEQYF. The DNA for the CDR3 is TGTGCCAGCAGCCCCCAACAGGGTTTGATTTCCTACAATGAGCAGTACTTC.

This chain links TRBV6-7 with TRBJ1-5; possibly TRBD1 for D (5 bases). TRBV6-7 is annotated as an ORF whose role is uncertain. CDR3 length equals 12 residues. The V and J ends lost 10 bases and 8 bases respectively, with 15 bases between them. The CDR3 spells CATELRGEPQHF. CDR3 bases: TGTGCCACGGAATTGCGGGGGGAGCCCCAGCATTTT.

The chain couples TRBV5-1 to TRBJ2-5, with D possibly being TRBD1 (7 bases). In germline, CDR1 is SGHRS, CDR2 YFSETQ. V lost 9 bases and J lost 5, with 20 bases in between. The CDR3 consists of 14 residues. CDR3 sequence (DNA): TGCGCCACCTCTCCTGGAGGGGGCCGTGAGACCCAGTACTTC. Its protein is CATSPGGGRETQYF.

This clonotype was seen just once. This chain links TRBV12-3 or TRBV12-4 with TRBJ2-5, with D perhaps TRBD1 (6 bases). The CDR3 totals 14 residues. Trimming shortened V by 6 bases and J by 2 bases, and 13 bases separated the two germline ends. CDR3 bases: TGTGCCAGCAGACAACAGGGTATACAAGAGACCCAGTACTTC. Translating it yields CASRQQGIQETQYF.

V is TRBV3-1 and J is TRBJ1-2; no clear D gene. The CDR3 loop spans 14 amino acids. Trimming left V 2 bases short and J 2 bases short, with 9 bases between. The germline CDR1 and CDR2 sequences are LGHDT and YNNKEL (reference sequence). This CDR3 reads CASSQQVTNYGYTF. DNA for the CDR3: TGTGCCAGCAGCCAACAAGTTACCAACTATGGCTACACCTTC.

V is TRBV14 and J is TRBJ2-1; the D gene is possibly TRBD1 (6 bases). The germline CDR1 and CDR2 sequences are SGHDN and FVKESK. The CDR3 contains 16 residues. V lost 2 bases, J lost 2 bases, and 13 bases lay in between. For the CDR3, the DNA is TGTGCCAGCAGCCAAATTCCCTGGACAGCCTACAATGAGCAGTTCTTC. This codes for CASSQIPWTAYNEQFF.

V gene TRBV29-1 combines with J gene TRBJ1-2; D possibly corresponds to TRBD1 (5 bases). Trimming left V 6 bases short and J 6 bases short, with 14 bases between. This CDR3 contains 12 residues. Germline CDR1 reads SQVTM; CDR2 reads ANQGSEA. DNA of the CDR3: TGCAGCGTACAGGTGACAGAGGATGGCTACACCTTC. Its translation is CSVQVTEDGYTF.

The genes are TRBV15 and TRBJ2-7; TRBD2 might be the D (6 bases). Germline CDR1 reads LNHNV; CDR2 reads YYDKDF (reference sequence). The CDR3 has 14 amino acids. The germline V and J ends were trimmed by 4 bases and 6 bases, with 16 bases remaining between them. This CDR3 reads CATSTGRGVGEQYF. DNA for the CDR3: TGTGCCACCAGCACCGGACGCGGGGTGGGCGAGCAGTACTTC. Filled out from reference TRBV15 and TRBJ2-7, the complete variable domain reads DAMVIQNPRYQVTQFGKPVTLSCSQTLNHNVMYWYQQKSSQAPKLLFHYYDKDFNNEADTPDNFQSRRPNTSFCFLDIRSPGLGDTAMYLCATSTGRGVGEQYFGPGTRLTVT.

V is TRBV20-1 and J is TRBJ1-2; D not resolved. Looked up from germline, CDR1 is DFQATT and CDR2 is SNEGSKA (reference sequence). This CDR3 has 13 amino acids. Trimming cost V 3 bases and J 7 bases, with 15 bases left between them. CDR3 sequence: CSASNGIRSGYTF. In DNA, the CDR3 is TGCAGTGCTAGTAATGGGATAAGGAGTGGCTACACCTTC.

The V call is TRBV7-9, the J call TRBJ1-4; D is uncertain. The germline V and J ends were trimmed by 1 base and 3 bases, with 12 bases remaining between them. This CDR3 is 16 amino acids long. Looked up from germline, CDR1 is SEHNR and CDR2 is FQNEAQ (reference sequence). CDR3 nucleotides: TGTGCCAGCAGCTTAGGAGGGCCACTTTCTAATGAAAAACTGTTTTTT. It specifies CASSLGGPLSNEKLFF.

The CDR3 DNA sequence: TGTGCCACCAGTGATAAGCGGGGGCCCTACACAGATACGCAGTATTTT. Amino acids: CATSDKRGPYTDTQYF. The chain employs TRBV24-1 and TRBJ2-3; 8 nucleotides agree with TRBD2. Trimming took 3 bases from V and 2 from J; bases not matched to a gene: 6. This CDR3 has 16 amino acids. In germline, CDR1 is KGHDR, CDR2 SFDVKD.

This clonotype came up a few times. The CDR3 protein is CASSLALAGGTQYF. In DNA, the CDR3 is TGTGCCAGCAGCTTGGCTCTAGCGGGGGGTACGCAGTATTTT. V gene TRBV5-5 combines with J gene TRBJ2-3; 11 bases are a match to TRBD2. The CDR3 has 14 amino acids. CDR1 is SGHKS, CDR2 YYEKEE, per germline (reference sequence). V shed 0 bases and J 8 bases; nucleotides not matched to a gene: 2. Looking up the rest from reference TRBV5-5 and TRBJ2-3 gives the full variable domain: DAGVTQSPTHLIKTRGQQVTLRCSPISGHKSVSWYQQVLGQGPQFIFQYYEKEERGRGNFPDRFSARQFPNYSSELNVNALLLGDSALYLCASSLALAGGTQYFGPGTRLTVL.

The rearrangement joins TRBV20-1 to TRBJ2-1; TRBD2 agrees at 15 bases. This CDR3 region has 19 residues. Unmatched junction bases numbered 12, after V lost 5 bases and J lost 1 base. Germline loops: CDR1 DFQATT, CDR2 SNEGSKA (reference sequence). Here the CDR3 reads CSAAGGGLAGGRSYNEQFF. The CDR3 DNA sequence: TGCAGTGCTGCAGGGGGGGGACTAGCGGGGGGAAGGTCCTACAATGAGCAGTTCTTC.

This clonotype was picked up one time. The chain is built from TRBV29-1 and TRBJ2-7; 8 positions match TRBD1. V was clipped by 4 bases and J by 4 bases; unmatched bases: 6. The germline V gene encodes CDR1 SQVTM and CDR2 ANQGSEA. This CDR3 has 13 amino acids. The CDR3 loop reads CSVAVGQGYEQYF. In nucleotides, the CDR3 is TGCAGCGTTGCTGTCGGACAGGGATACGAGCAGTACTTC.

The chain employs TRBV4-2 and TRBJ1-6; TRBD1 matches at 7 bases. The V gene end was trimmed by 2 bases and the J gene end by 0 bases; junction bases not matched to a gene: 7. Germline V lookup: CDR1 LGHNA, CDR2 YNFKEQ. CDR3 length: 18 residues. The CDR3 region is CASSQSGQESSYNSPLHF. In DNA form, the CDR3 reads TGTGCCAGCAGCCAATCCGGACAGGAGAGCTCCTATAATTCACCCCTCCACTTT.

V usage is TRBV4-1 and J usage is TRBJ2-7; the D gene could be TRBD1 or TRBD2 (6 bases each). CDR1 and CDR2 (germline): MGHRA, YSYEKL. The CDR3 consists of 16 residues. Trimming left V 4 bases short and J 2 bases short, with 18 bases between. The CDR3 protein is CASSRTTRTDAYEQYF. DNA for the CDR3: TGCGCCAGCAGCCGGACGACTAGGACAGATGCCTACGAGCAGTACTTC.

J is TRBJ1-1 and V is TRBV29-1; D remains ambiguous. Deletions cut 3 bases from V and 0 bases from J, with 17 bases between. This CDR3 has 16 residues. The germline V gene has CDR1 SQVTM and CDR2 ANQGSEA. The CDR3 loop is CSVDQIAADMNTEAFF. In DNA form, the CDR3 reads TGCAGCGTTGATCAGATCGCTGCAGACATGAACACTGAAGCTTTCTTT.